This T cell receptor beta chain stems from a study of blood T cell repertoires in COVID-19. Background on the study: The origin of the acute and convalescent COVID-19 samples was the United States, Italy and Spain. In each case, the material was cDNA or gDNA derived from T cells, B-cell-depleted T cells, or PBMCs.

This CDR3 region has 12 residues. CDR1 and CDR2 (germline): MNHEY, SMNVEV (reference sequence). Between the trimmed V and J ends, which lost 2 bases and 15 bases, there was a span of 14 bases. In the original workflow: Cell counts per sample came from amplifying reference gene primers. TCRdb's table, derived via immunoSEQ multiplex PCR, lists solely in-frame clones and lacks some. V, J and clone size were drawn from that table, and D and trimming were deduced from the DNA. The sample holds fewer than 70,000 clones, roughly 80% seen once. This clone was observed once. The chain carries TRBV27 and TRBJ2-1; D perhaps matches TRBD1 (5 bases). Sequenced input: peripheral blood. The sequence derives from an elderly woman with acute or convalescent COVID-19. CDR3 bases: TGTGCCAGCAGTTTACGGCAGGGCCCCCTGTTCTTC. Residues: CASSLRQGPLFF.